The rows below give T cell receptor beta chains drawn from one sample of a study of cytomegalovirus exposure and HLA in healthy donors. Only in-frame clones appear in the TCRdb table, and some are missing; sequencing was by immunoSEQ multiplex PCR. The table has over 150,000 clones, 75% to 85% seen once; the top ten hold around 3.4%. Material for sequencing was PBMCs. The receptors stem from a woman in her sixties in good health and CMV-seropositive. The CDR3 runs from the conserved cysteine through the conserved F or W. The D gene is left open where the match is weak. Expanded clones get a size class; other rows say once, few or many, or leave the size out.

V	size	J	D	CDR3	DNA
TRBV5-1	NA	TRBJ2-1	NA	CASSLDRGIRQFF	TGCGCCAGCAGCTTGGATAGGGGCATAAGGCAGTTCTTC
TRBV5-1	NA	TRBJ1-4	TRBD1	CASSSFGQGNEKLFF	TGCGCCAGCAGCTCATTTGGACAGGGGAATGAAAAACTGTTTTTT
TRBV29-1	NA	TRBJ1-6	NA	CSATDGTHNSPLHF	TGCAGCGCCACCGACGGGACACATAATTCACCCCTCCACTTT
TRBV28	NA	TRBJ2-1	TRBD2	CASTSGGVFEQFF	TGTGCCAGCACTAGCGGGGGGGTTTTTGAGCAGTTCTTC
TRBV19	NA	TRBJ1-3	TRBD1	CASSWDRGAGNTIYF	TGTGCCAGTAGTTGGGACAGGGGAGCTGGAAACACCATATATTTT
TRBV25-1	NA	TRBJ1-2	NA	CASSVQNYGYTF	TGTGCCAGCAGTGTTCAGAACTATGGCTACACCTTC
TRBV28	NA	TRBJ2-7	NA	CASSLGVYEQYF	TGTGCCAGCAGTTTAGGAGTCTACGAGCAGTACTTC
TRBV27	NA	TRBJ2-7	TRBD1	CASSLSPDDRGPEQYF	TGTGCCAGCAGTTTATCCCCCGATGACAGGGGTCCCGAGCAGTACTTC
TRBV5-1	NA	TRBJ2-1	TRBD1	CASSWGQGSNEQFF	TGCGCCAGCAGCTGGGGACAGGGGTCGAATGAGCAGTTCTTC
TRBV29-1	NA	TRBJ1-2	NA	CSSRGPYGYTF	TGCAGCTCCCGAGGTCCCTATGGCTACACCTTC
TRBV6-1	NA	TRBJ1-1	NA	CASSDNPATGAFF	TGTGCCAGCAGTGATAATCCGGCTACCGGGGCTTTCTTT
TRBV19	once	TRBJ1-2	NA	CASSIDRRPNYGYTF	TGTGCCAGTAGTATAGATCGGAGACCTAACTATGGCTACACCTTC
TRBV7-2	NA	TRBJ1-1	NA	CASTLWGMNTEAFF	TGTGCCAGCACCCTCTGGGGCATGAACACTGAAGCTTTCTTT
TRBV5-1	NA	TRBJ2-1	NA	CASSLDGQYNEQFF	TGCGCCAGCAGCTTGGATGGACAGTACAATGAGCAGTTCTTC
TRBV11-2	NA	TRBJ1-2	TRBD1	CASSLGRGQGIYGYTF	TGTGCCAGCAGCTTAGGGCGGGGACAGGGAATATATGGCTACACCTTC
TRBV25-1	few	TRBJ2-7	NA	CASTDKTYEQYF	TGTGCCAGCACGGACAAGACCTACGAGCAGTACTTC
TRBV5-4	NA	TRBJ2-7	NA	CASSFRGTYEQYF	TGTGCCAGCAGCTTTCGAGGTACCTACGAGCAGTACTTC
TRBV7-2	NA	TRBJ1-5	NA	CASSQGGGTQHF	TGTGCCAGCAGCCAGGGAGGAGGGACCCAGCATTTT
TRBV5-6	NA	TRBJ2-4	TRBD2	CASSWGTSGTLLAKNIQYF	TGTGCCAGCAGCTGGGGGACTAGCGGGACGCTACTAGCCAAAAACATTCAGTACTTC
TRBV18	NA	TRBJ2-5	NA	CASSPSAGILQETQYF	TGTGCCAGCTCACCGAGTGCGGGAATACTCCAAGAGACCCAGTACTTC
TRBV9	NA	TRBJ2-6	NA	CASSVELARSGQANGLTF	TGTGCCAGCAGCGTAGAACTGGCGAGATCAGGGCAGGCCAACGGCCTGACTTTC
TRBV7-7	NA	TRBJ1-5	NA	CASSRQENQPQHF	TGTGCCAGCAGCCGACAGGAAAATCAGCCCCAGCATTTT
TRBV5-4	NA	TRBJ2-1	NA	CASSWGGQIYYNEQFF	TGTGCCAGCAGCTGGGGCGGACAGATTTACTACAATGAGCAGTTCTTC
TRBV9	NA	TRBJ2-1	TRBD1	CASSPGQILSYNEQFF	TGTGCCAGCAGCCCGGGACAGATCCTCTCCTACAATGAGCAGTTCTTC
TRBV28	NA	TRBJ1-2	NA	CATLRVGFSLRTF	TGTGCCACCCTCCGGGTCGGGTTCTCACTTAGGACCTTC
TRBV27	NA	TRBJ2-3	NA	CASSLSWQKDTQYF	TGTGCCAGCAGTTTATCGTGGCAGAAAGATACGCAGTATTTT
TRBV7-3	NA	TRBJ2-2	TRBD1	CASSLGLGAGGDSAGELFF	TGTGCCAGCAGCTTGGGCCTGGGAGCAGGGGGCGATTCGGCCGGGGAGCTGTTTTTT
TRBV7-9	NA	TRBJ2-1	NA	CASSLAERVHNEQFF	TGTGCCAGCAGCTTAGCGGAGCGGGTCCACAATGAGCAGTTCTTC
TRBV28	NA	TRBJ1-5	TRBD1	CASSLRGGRGNQPQHF	TGTGCCAGCAGTTTACGAGGGGGCCGGGGCAATCAGCCCCAGCATTTT
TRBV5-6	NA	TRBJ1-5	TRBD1	CASSPRTGQSNQPQHF	TGTGCCAGCAGTCCACGGACAGGGCAGAGCAATCAGCCCCAGCATTTT
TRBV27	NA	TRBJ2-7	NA	CASQFDQGYEQYF	TGTGCCAGTCAGTTTGACCAGGGTTACGAGCAGTACTTC
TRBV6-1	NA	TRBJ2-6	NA	CASNQLASGANGLTF	TGTGCCAGCAATCAGTTGGCCTCTGGGGCCAACGGCCTGACTTTC
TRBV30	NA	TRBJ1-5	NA	CAWSGGGDQPQHF	TGTGCCTGGAGTGGTGGAGGGGACCAGCCCCAGCATTTT
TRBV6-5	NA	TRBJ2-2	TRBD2	CASTTGGAGTGELFF	TGTGCCAGCACCACGGGGGGGGCCGGGACCGGGGAGCTGTTTTTT
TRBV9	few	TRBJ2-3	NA	CASSVAGSGGTDTQYF	TGTGCCAGCAGCGTAGCTGGTAGCGGTGGCACAGATACGCAGTATTTT
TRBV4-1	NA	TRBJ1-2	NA	CASSQESPGSYGYTF	TGCGCCAGCAGCCAAGAATCACCAGGTTCCTATGGCTACACCTTC
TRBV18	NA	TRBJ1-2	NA	CASSPATRAGYTF	TGTGCCAGCTCACCAGCCACCAGGGCTGGCTACACCTTC
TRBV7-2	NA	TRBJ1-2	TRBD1	CASSYVGQGAYGYTF	TGTGCCAGCAGCTACGTAGGACAGGGGGCATATGGCTACACCTTC
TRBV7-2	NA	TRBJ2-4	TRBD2	CASSSNSGGGNIQYF	TGTGCCAGCAGCTCAAATAGCGGGGGGGGAAACATTCAGTACTTC
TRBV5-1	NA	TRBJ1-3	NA	CASSPGDNLHGNTIYF	TGCGCCAGCAGCCCTGGGGACAATCTCCACGGAAACACCATATATTTT
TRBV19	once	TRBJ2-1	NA	CASRLTGAYNEQFF	TGTGCCAGTAGATTAACGGGGGCCTACAATGAGCAGTTCTTC
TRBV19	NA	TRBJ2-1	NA	CASSIAGSSYNEQFF	TGTGCCAGTAGTATAGCGGGTAGCTCCTACAATGAGCAGTTCTTC
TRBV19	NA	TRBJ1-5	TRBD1	CASSTRTGSQPQHF	TGTGCCAGTAGTACCAGGACAGGCAGTCAGCCCCAGCATTTT
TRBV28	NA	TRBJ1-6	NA	CASSLSQGLRPLHF	TGTGCCAGCAGTTTGAGTCAGGGGTTAAGGCCCCTCCACTTT
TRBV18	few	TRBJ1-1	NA	CASSPQDGGEAFF	TGTGCCAGCTCACCCCAAGACGGCGGTGAAGCTTTCTTT
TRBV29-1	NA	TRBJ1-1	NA	CSVAGGATEAFF	TGCAGCGTTGCGGGGGGAGCGACTGAAGCTTTCTTT
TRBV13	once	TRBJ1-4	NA	CASSRTGASEKLFF	TGTGCCAGCAGCCGCACTGGGGCTAGTGAAAAACTGTTTTTT
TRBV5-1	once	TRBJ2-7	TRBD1	CASSDRQGAPYEQYF	TGCGCCAGCAGCGATAGACAGGGGGCCCCCTACGAGCAGTACTTC
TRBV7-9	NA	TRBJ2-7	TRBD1	CASSLQDRGYEQYF	TGTGCCAGCAGCTTACAGGACAGGGGGTACGAGCAGTACTTC
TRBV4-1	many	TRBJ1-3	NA	CASSQGIARGNTIYF	TGCGCCAGCAGCCAAGGGATAGCTAGGGGAAACACCATATATTTT
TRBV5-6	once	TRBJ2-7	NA	CASSSPFYEQYF	TGTGCCAGCAGCTCCCCATTCTACGAGCAGTACTTC
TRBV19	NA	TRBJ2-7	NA	CASSATTGSYEQYF	TGTGCCAGTAGTGCCACCACAGGGAGCTACGAGCAGTACTTC
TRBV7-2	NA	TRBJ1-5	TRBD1	CASNDRTGERPQHF	TGTGCCAGCAATGATCGGACAGGGGAGAGGCCCCAGCATTTT
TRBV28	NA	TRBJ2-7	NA	CASSFGWGDEQYF	TGTGCCAGCAGTTTCGGGTGGGGGGACGAGCAGTACTTC